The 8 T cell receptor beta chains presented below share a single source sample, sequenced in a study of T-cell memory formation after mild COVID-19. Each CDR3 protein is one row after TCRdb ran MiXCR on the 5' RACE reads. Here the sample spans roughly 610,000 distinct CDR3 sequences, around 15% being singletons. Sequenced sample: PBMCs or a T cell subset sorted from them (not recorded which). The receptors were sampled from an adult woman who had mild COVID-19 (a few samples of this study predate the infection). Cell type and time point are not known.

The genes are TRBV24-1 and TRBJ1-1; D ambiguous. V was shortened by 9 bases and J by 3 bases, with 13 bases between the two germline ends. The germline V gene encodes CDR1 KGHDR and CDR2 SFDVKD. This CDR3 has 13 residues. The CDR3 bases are TGTGCCACCGCAGAAGGGCAAGACACTGAAGCTTTCTTT. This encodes CATAEGQDTEAFF.

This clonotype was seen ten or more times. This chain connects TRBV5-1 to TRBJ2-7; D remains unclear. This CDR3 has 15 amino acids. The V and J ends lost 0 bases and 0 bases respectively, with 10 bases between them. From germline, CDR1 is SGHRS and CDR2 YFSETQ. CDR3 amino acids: CASSLVSLSSYEQYF. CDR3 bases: TGCGCCAGCAGCTTGGTCAGCCTGAGCTCCTACGAGCAGTACTTC.

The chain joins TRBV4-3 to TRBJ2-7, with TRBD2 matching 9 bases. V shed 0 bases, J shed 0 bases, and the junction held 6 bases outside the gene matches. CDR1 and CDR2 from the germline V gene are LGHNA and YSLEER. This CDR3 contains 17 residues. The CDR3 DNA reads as TGCGCCAGCAGCCAAGATCTTTTGCGGGAGGGCTCCTACGAGCAGTACTTC. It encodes CASSQDLLREGSYEQYF.

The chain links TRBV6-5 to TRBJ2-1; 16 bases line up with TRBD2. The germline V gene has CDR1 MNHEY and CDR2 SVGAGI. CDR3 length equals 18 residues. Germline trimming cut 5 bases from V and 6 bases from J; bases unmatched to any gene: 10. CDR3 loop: CASSQGLAGGPSLNEQFF. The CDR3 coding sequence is TGTGCCAGCAGTCAGGGACTAGCGGGAGGGCCTTCTCTCAATGAGCAGTTCTTC.

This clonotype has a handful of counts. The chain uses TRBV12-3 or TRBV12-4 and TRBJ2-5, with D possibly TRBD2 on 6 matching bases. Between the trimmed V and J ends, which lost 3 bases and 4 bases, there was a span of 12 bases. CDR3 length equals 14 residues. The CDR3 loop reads CASSFFLGGETQYF. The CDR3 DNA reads TGTGCCAGCAGTTTTTTCCTCGGGGGAGAGACCCAGTACTTC.

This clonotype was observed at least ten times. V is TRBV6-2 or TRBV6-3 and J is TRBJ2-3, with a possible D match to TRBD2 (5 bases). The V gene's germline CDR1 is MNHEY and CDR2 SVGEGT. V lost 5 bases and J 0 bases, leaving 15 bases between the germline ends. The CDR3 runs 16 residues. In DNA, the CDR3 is TGTGCCAGCAGTCCTTATGAACTAGTAAGCACAGATACGCAGTATTTT. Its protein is CASSPYELVSTDTQYF.

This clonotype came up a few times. DNA for the CDR3: TGTGCCTGGAAGCAGGGGTTGCAGGTCACTGAAGCTTTCTTT. Its protein product is CAWKQGLQVTEAFF. The V call is TRBV30, the J call TRBJ1-1; D is perhaps TRBD1 (6 bases). The CDR3 contains 14 residues. Per germline, CDR1 GTSNPN and CDR2 SVGIG (reference sequence). Trimming took off 4 bases at V and 4 bases at J, with 16 bases between the two ends.

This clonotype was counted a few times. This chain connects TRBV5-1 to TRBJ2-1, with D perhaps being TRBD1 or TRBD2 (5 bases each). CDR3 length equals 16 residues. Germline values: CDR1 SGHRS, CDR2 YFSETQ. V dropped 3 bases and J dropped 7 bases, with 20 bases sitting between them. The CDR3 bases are TGCGCCAGCAGCTCAGATACATGGCAGGGACCGAATGAGCAGTTCTTC. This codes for CASSSDTWQGPNEQFF.